This TCR beta chain was captured in a study of T cell repertoires in cytomegalovirus infection. Across the study: Recently identified HLA-C-restricted and well-studied HLA-B-restricted CMV epitopes were used. A matching HLA type, together with CMV infection, was signaled by public TCR beta signatures.

General study findings and limits: Public TCR beta family frequency separated CMV-and-HLA carriers, including in an independent cohort. HLA-C-restricted CMV clonotypes gave the most frequent clonotype in two of eight donors.

There are a few counts of this clonotype. As yet, its antigen is unknown. V dropped 4 bases and J dropped 2; count of bases not matched to a gene: 7. Per the germline V gene, CDR1 is SEHNR and CDR2 is FQNEAQ (reference sequence). The CDR3 has 15 amino acids. MiXCR, applied by TCRdb to the reads, yields one record per CDR3 protein. The sample has some 940,000 distinct CDR3 sequences, more than 25% seen once. The chain has TRBV7-9 and TRBJ1-2, with 7 bases fitting TRBD1. This specimen was cultured CD8+ T cells from PBMCs, taken from culture after CMV antigen stimulation. The sequence was obtained from a human donor in good health (CMV status not recorded). Some clones in this sample may be carry-over from other donors' samples. Written as DNA, the CDR3 is TGTGCCAGCAGCTCCCCGGGACAGCTGAACTATGGCTACACCTTC. It yields the protein CASSSPGQLNYGYTF.